This T cell receptor (beta chain) derives from a study of T cell responses to AZD1222 COVID-19 vaccine. V dropped 3 bases and J dropped 11 bases, with 10 bases sitting between them. The CDR3 is 12 residues long. The germline CDR1 and CDR2 sequences are LNHDA and SQIVND (reference sequence). Study-level findings and limits: Reportedly, nearly half of unique spike TCRs recognized epitopes outside B.1.351/B.1.1.7 mutations. Donors in the cohort were predominantly white British and more often female, and clonal diversity was possibly underestimated.

Libraries were prepared by immunoSEQ multiplex PCR; TCRdb keeps only in-frame clonotypes and omits some of them. In the table there are around 130,000 clones, approximately 93% of which are singletons. Only one count was recorded for this clone. No antigen is known for it. The source was peripheral blood, collected on day 0 of AZD1222 vaccination. The receptor's source is an adult in good health. The V and J genes are TRBV19 and TRBJ1-4, with a tentative D call TRBD1 (5 bases). The CDR3 DNA sequence: TGTGCCAGTAGTATCCGGGACCTGAAACTGTTTTTT. Translated, it gives CASSIRDLKLFF.